Reported below is one TCR beta chain. This clonotype was detected only a few times. This clone's antigen is unknown. No clone much larger than this one lies a single base away; base qualities are absent. This record belongs to a study of T-cell memory formation after mild COVID-19 (dated by TCRdb to the early 2020s). With respect to the entire study: TCR sequence clusters from the two donors were found to be largely donor specific. In a couple of donors, T-cell clones that expanded and contracted after mild COVID-19 were followed by sequencing TCRalpha and TCRbeta repertoires longitudinally. Two young, previously healthy adult volunteers, one female and one male, were included in the cohort.

CDR1 and CDR2, per the germline V gene, are MNHEY and SVGAGI. Inclusive of the bounding cysteine and phenylalanine, the CDR3 is 13 residues long. This entry keeps only the CDR3 DNA: 39 bases, framed from base 1. V lost 4 bases and J lost 6 bases; the stretch between them is 10 bases long. Ficoll-Paque density gradient centrifugation was the method used to isolate PBMCs. TCRdb records Illumina NovaSeq 6000 as the sequencer. Using 5'RACE with constant-segment primers, TCRalpha and TCRbeta cDNA libraries were constructed, with sample barcodes and unique molecular identifiers added in the process. Trizol reagent was used to extract RNA from every sample. Libraries were amplified in two PCR steps, with a second sample barcode and Illumina TruSeq adapters added in the second step. Sequencing of libraries was performed on an Illumina NovaSeq with 2 x 150 bp paired-end reads. The paper's processing steps were these. Reads were demultiplexed and collapsed into UMI-guided consensus sequences with migec v1.2.7. With mixcr v2.1.11, UMI consensuses were aligned to TRA and TRB V and J templates and assembled into clonotypes. A clonotype was counted as expanded or contracted only when both edgeR and NoisET called the clonotype significant, with the noise models trained on biological replicates. For edgeR calls, the cutoffs were a false discovery rate-adjusted p below 0.01 and a log2 fold-change threshold of 1. As an exploratory analysis of dynamics, max-normalized trajectories of the 1000 most abundant clonotypes were examined by PCA with hierarchical clustering. Separately sequenced CD4+ and CD8+ repertoires were used to assign a CD4 or CD8 phenotype to each responding clone. Clones were called with MiXCR by TCRdb after fastp trimmed the public reads at Q25, and only in-frame beta chains were retained. When rows share a CDR3 protein, they turn into one entry using the most common DNA and genes. It is TCRdb's table, rather than the study itself, that gives the V and J calls and clone size. Here the sample has 540,000 or so distinct CDR3 sequences; over 20% occur a single time. The top ten hold approximately 12% of the sample.

What the authors observed across the whole study: Contracting CD4+ clones were found mainly in CM and EM memory subsets, while CD8+ clones were enriched in EMRA. Only two mild cases were covered by the study, and larger cohorts that include severe cases with pre-infection samples were considered necessary. Whether the second-wave clones peaking on day 37 were SARS-CoV-2 specific was not confirmed. Some responding clones were detected in pre-infection memory, suggesting pre-existing cross-reactive memory T cells joined the SARS-CoV-2 response. Clones contracting from day 15 to 85 had balanced CD4/CD8 phenotypes, while a second wave expanding from day 15 to 37 was biased towards CD4+.

The receptor chain draws on TRBV6-5 and TRBJ1-5; no confident D gene assignment can be made. Source material: PBMCs or a T cell subset sorted from them (not recorded which). This TCR came from an adult woman who had mild COVID-19 (a few samples of this study predate the infection). The sample titles of this study are shuffled in the database, so cell type and time point are left out; the donor was told from shared clones. CDR3 reads: CASSSVGSQPQHF. At the DNA level, the sequence is TGTGCCAGCAGTTCCGTAGGTAGTCAGCCCCAGCATTTT.